This T cell receptor (beta chain) emerged from a study of T cells after yellow fever vaccination. Whole-study results and caveats: Overall, a small share of clonotypes was seen in both CD4 and CD8 compartments.

In its sample, this clonotype was seen many times. Between the trimmed V and J ends, which lost 6 bases and 4 bases, there was a span of 4 bases. Germline assignment: CDR1 MNHEY and CDR2 SVGEGT. The CDR3 totals 11 residues. MiXCR, applied by TCRdb to the 5' RACE reads, yields one record per CDR3 protein. The table shows around 40,000 distinct CDR3 sequences, with 6.8% occurring only once. The receptor comes from a man in his thirties or forties who received the YFV17D yellow fever vaccine. This material consisted of CD8+ T cells not binding an NS4B(214-222) dextramer, sorted from PBMCs, taken 45 days after the yellow fever booster vaccination. This rearrangement joins TRBV6-2 or TRBV6-3 to TRBJ2-1; D is uncertain. As DNA, the CDR3 is TGTGCCAGCAGATTTTACAATGAGCAGTTCTTC. It is translated as CASRFYNEQFF.